This T cell receptor beta chain was retrieved from a study of cytomegalovirus exposure and HLA in healthy donors. Per the germline V gene, CDR1 is SQVTM and CDR2 is ANQGSEA. There are 12 residues in the CDR3. The V end was cut by 1 base, the J end by 12 bases, with 13 bases between. This PCR relied on a set of 60 Vbeta primers and 13 Jbeta primers. Generated by immunoSEQ multiplex PCR, the TCRdb table keeps only in-frame clones and is missing some. Its table records 30,000 to 35,000 clones. The sequence derives from a woman aged 40 to 49 in good health and CMV-seropositive. This rearrangement joins TRBV29-1 to TRBJ2-1, with D hard to call. The specimen sequenced was PBMCs. The CDR3, as DNA: TGCAGCGTTGAAGGAAGGTCCCCGGGGCAGTTCTTC. Encoded protein: CSVEGRSPGQFF.